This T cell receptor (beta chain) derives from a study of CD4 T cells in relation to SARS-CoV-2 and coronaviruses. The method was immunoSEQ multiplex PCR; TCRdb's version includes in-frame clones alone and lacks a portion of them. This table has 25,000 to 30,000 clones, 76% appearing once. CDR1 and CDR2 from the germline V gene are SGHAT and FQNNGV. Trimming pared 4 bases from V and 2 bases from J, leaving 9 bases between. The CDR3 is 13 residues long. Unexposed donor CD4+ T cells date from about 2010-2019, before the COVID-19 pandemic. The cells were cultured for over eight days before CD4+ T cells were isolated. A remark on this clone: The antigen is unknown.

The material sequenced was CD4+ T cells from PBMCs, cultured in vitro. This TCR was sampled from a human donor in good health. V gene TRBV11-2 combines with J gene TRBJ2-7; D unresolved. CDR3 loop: CASSSPPPYEQYF. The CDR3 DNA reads TGTGCCAGCAGCTCGCCCCCCCCCTACGAGCAGTACTTC.